This TCR beta chain is drawn from a study of blood T cells in healthy people across ages. Combining a sample-barcoded 5' primer with a J-beta primer mix, a second PCR ran for about 7 to 12 cycles. MiXCR, run by TCRdb on the 5' RACE reads, gives a single entry per CDR3 protein. The sample records more than 650,000 distinct CDR3 sequences, roughly 25% being singletons. This CDR3 region has 16 residues. In germline, CDR1 is SGHKS, CDR2 YYEKEE (reference sequence). As regards this clonotype: Germline and junction disagree at one end, which may indicate a read error.

The same data also contributed to another study, on T cells of mothers and their children.

The rearrangement links TRBV5-5 to TRBJ2-5, with 11 bases that match TRBD2. Source material: blood. This receptor was obtained from a boy aged 5-17 years in good health. The DNA for the CDR3 is TGTGCCAGCAGTTCGTTGACTAGCGGGGTTCAAGAGACTCAGTACTTC. Encoded protein: CASSSLTSGVQETQYF.